A single sample gave rise to the 6 T cell receptor beta chains below, sequenced in a study of T cell responses to AZD1222 COVID-19 vaccine. Clones were read by immunoSEQ multiplex PCR, and TCRdb kept only the in-frame ones, dropping some. The data hold about 190,000 clones, with approximately 94% observed a single time. The input for sequencing was peripheral blood, taken on day 0 of AZD1222 vaccination. Receptor source: an adult in good health.

V gene TRBV28 combines with J gene TRBJ1-1; no reliable D call. Germline assignment: CDR1 MDHEN and CDR2 SYDVKM. This CDR3 has 12 amino acids. Trimming stripped 10 bases from V and 8 bases from J, with 17 bases between. The CDR3 sequence: CATSQNEPEAFF. CDR3 nucleotide sequence: TGTGCCACGTCCCAGAATGAGCCAGAAGCTTTCTTT.

This clone was seen a handful of times. The rearrangement joins TRBV7-9 to TRBJ2-1, with D unclear. Per germline, CDR1 SEHNR and CDR2 FQNEAQ (reference sequence). The length of the CDR3 is 14 residues. V lost 5 bases to trimming and J lost 1 base, with 9 bases between them. The CDR3 DNA follows: TGTGCCAGCAGCCAGGACGGATCCTACAATGAGCAGTTCTTC. Translation: CASSQDGSYNEQFF.

The chain is built from TRBV5-1 and TRBJ2-7, with 11 bases matching TRBD2. Germline values: CDR1 SGHRS, CDR2 YFSETQ. V dropped 0 bases and J dropped 6; count of bases not matched to a gene: 11. There are 17 residues in the CDR3. The CDR3 protein is CASSLAEGSGRASEQYF. The CDR3 bases are TGCGCCAGCAGCTTGGCCGAAGGTAGCGGGAGGGCCTCCGAGCAGTACTTC.

The sample holds a few counts of this clone. The chain uses TRBV3-1 (or the pseudogene TRBV3-2) and TRBJ2-7; no clear D gene. The CDR3 has 11 amino acids. Trimming took off 4 bases at V and 7 bases at J, with 8 bases between the two ends. CDR1 and CDR2 (germline): LGHDT, YNNKEL (reference sequence). The CDR3 loop is CASSLKAEQYF. The DNA for the CDR3 is TGTGCCAGCAGCCTTAAGGCTGAGCAGTACTTC.

The rearrangement uses TRBV4-1 and TRBJ1-3, with D tentatively TRBD1 (5 bases). V was trimmed by 5 bases and J by 6 bases, leaving 20 bases between them. Germline CDR1 reads MGHRA; CDR2 reads YSYEKL. The CDR3 consists of 16 residues. CDR3 nucleotides: TGCGCCAGCAGCGCAAGCGGGGGACGTGGGCAAAACACCATATATTTT. It is translated as CASSASGGRGQNTIYF.

The gene calls are TRBV19 and TRBJ2-7; D is ambiguous. CDR3 length: 17 residues. Germline lookup yields CDR1 LNHDA and CDR2 SQIVND (reference sequence). V was clipped by 3 bases and J by 2 bases, with 20 bases between them. CDR3 region: CASSMSGRAEKPYEQYF. DNA for the CDR3: TGTGCCAGTAGTATGTCCGGTAGGGCCGAGAAGCCCTACGAGCAGTACTTC.